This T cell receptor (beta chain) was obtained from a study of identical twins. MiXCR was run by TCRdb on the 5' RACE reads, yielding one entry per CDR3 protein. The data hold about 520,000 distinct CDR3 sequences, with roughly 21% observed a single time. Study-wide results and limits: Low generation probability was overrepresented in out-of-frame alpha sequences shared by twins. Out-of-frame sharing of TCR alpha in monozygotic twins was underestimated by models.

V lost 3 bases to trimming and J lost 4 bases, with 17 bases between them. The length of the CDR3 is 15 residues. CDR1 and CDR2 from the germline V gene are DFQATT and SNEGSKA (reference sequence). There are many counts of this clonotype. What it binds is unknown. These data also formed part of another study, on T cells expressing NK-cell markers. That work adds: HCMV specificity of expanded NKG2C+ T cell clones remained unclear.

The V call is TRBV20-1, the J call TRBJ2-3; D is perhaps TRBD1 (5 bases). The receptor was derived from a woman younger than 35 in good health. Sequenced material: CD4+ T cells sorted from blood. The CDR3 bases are TGCAGTGCTAGTTCCTTTGGACATTTATCAGATACGCAGTATTTT. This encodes CSASSFGHLSDTQYF.